The entry that follows covers one T cell receptor beta chain sequence. No antigen is known for it. The data were taken from a study of T-cell reconstitution after alpha-beta-depleted transplantation in children. Study-level points and caveats: Diversity and T-cell counts at one year after transplant derived mostly from new T cells. Where some patients showed high TCRbeta diversity at day 60, it came from recipient T cells and thymic progenitors that had survived. Several hundred graft clones that had expanded were reportedly the source of alpha-beta T cells about two months after transplant.

The TCRbeta library incorporated unique molecular identifiers. One entry per CDR3 protein, called by TCRdb with MiXCR from the PCR reads. Among hundreds of thousands of distinct CDR3 sequences listed, over 10% were seen once. The CDR3 is 16 residues long. Trimming shortened V by 3 bases and J by 1 base, and 15 bases separated the two germline ends. The germline V gene has CDR1 SGHRS and CDR2 YFSETQ. Here the sequenced sample was PBMCs, taken before TCRalphabeta/CD19-depleted stem cell transplant. This receptor was obtained from a girl aged 2 to 9 with congenital amegakaryocytic thrombocytopenia, due to receive a stem cell transplant. This chain links TRBV5-1 with TRBJ2-3; D might be TRBD2 (5 bases). The CDR3 here is CASSSSGGPGTDTQYF. CDR3 sequence (DNA): TGCGCCAGCAGCTCCTCAGGAGGCCCTGGCACAGATACGCAGTATTTT.